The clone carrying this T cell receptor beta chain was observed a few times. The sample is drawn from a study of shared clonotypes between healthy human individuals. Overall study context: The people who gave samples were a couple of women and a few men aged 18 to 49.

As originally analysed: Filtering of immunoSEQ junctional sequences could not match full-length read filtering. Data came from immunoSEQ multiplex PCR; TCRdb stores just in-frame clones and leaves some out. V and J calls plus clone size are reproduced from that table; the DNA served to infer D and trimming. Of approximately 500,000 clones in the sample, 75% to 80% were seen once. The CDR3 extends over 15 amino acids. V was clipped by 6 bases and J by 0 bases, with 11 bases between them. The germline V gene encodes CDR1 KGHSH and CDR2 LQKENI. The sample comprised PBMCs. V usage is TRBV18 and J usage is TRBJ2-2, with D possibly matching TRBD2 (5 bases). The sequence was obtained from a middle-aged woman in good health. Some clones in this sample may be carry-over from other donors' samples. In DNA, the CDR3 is TGTGCCAGCTCCGAGATCGGGGCGAACACCGGGGAGCTGTTTTTT. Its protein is CASSEIGANTGELFF.